Following are 14 T cell receptor beta chains from one sample sequenced in a study of T-cell reconstitution after alpha-beta-depleted transplantation in children (dated by TCRdb to about 2016). Library prep was done by PCR. For sequencing, an Illumina HiSeq 2500 was employed. TCR library preparation used molecular barcoding, with unique molecular identifiers applied to normalize quantification of the TCRbeta repertoire. TCRdb reanalyzed the raw reads on its own, using fastp at Q25 for trimming and MiXCR for clone calling, and kept in-frame beta chains. All rows with the same CDR3 protein become a single entry with the most common DNA and genes. This sample lists some 280,000 distinct CDR3 sequences; almost 10% were detected once. The ten largest clones capture roughly a tenth of the sample. Sequences were derived from PBMCs from the stem cell graft donor, sampled from the stem cell graft. The receptors were sampled from a human donor who donated a stem cell graft to a child with SCID.

The sample holds many counts of this clonotype. This chain uses TRBV11-2 with TRBJ2-1, with a weak D call TRBD2 (6 bases). This CDR3 region has 15 residues. Per germline, CDR1 SGHAT and CDR2 FQNNGV. The germline V and J ends were trimmed by 1 base and 3 bases, with 10 bases remaining between them. The CDR3 protein is CASSLGGLLYNEQFF. The CDR3 nucleotides are TGTGCCAGCAGCTTAGGTGGACTACTCTACAATGAGCAGTTCTTC.

This clonotype came up a few times. The chain has TRBV20-1 and TRBJ2-5; D not resolved. The CDR3 length is 14 residues. V shed 0 bases and J shed 5 bases, with 13 bases lying between them. Germline V CDR1 and CDR2: DFQATT, SNEGSKA (reference sequence). CDR3 loop: CSAREGSVGETQYF. The CDR3, as DNA: TGCAGTGCTAGAGAGGGAAGCGTTGGGGAGACCCAGTACTTC.

This clonotype was counted ten times or more. The J gene is TRBJ1-1, the V gene TRBV5-1; TRBD1 matches 9 bases. The germline V gene has CDR1 SGHRS and CDR2 YFSETQ. V trimming: 4 bases; J trimming: 1 base; junction bases outside the gene matches: 5. The CDR3 covers 15 residues. CDR3 sequence (DNA): TGCGCCAGCAGCATACAGGGGGCGCGGAACACTGAAGCTTTCTTT. Its protein product is CASSIQGARNTEAFF.

This clonotype showed up many times. The chain couples TRBV13 to TRBJ2-7, with TRBD1 identical over 10 bases. Germline-derived CDR1 and CDR2 are PRHDT and FYEKMQ (reference sequence). V shed 5 bases and J 5 bases; nucleotides not matched to a gene: 6. This CDR3 has 14 amino acids. CDR3 protein: CASSPGTGVHEQYF. As DNA, the CDR3 is TGTGCCAGCAGCCCCGGGACAGGGGTGCACGAGCAGTACTTC.

The V and J genes are TRBV5-1 and TRBJ2-7; D gene uncertain. CDR1 is SGHRS and CDR2 is YFSETQ in the germline V gene. The CDR3 consists of 14 residues. V was shortened by 0 bases and J by 3 bases, with 10 bases between the two germline ends. In DNA, the CDR3 is TGCGCCAGCAGCTTGGCCTTAGGGAACTACGAGCAGTACTTC. As protein: CASSLALGNYEQYF. Combining the CDR3 with reference TRBV5-1 and TRBJ2-7 gives the whole variable domain KAGVTQTPRYLIKTRGQQVTLSCSPISGHRSVSWYQQTPGQGLQFLFEYFSETQRNKGNFPGRFSGRQFSNSRSEMNVSTLELGDSALYLCASSLALGNYEQYFGPGTRLTVT.

At least ten counts were recorded for this clonotype. V usage is TRBV4-2 and J usage is TRBJ2-2, with D perhaps matching TRBD2 (6 bases). Trimming left V 4 bases short and J 2 bases short, with 20 bases between. The germline gives CDR1 LGHNA, CDR2 YNFKEQ. The CDR3 loop spans 18 amino acids. The CDR3 region is CASSRSTGGERNTGELFF. The CDR3 DNA follows: TGTGCCAGCAGCCGTAGCACCGGCGGGGAAAGAAACACCGGGGAGCTGTTTTTT.

The rearrangement uses TRBV5-1 and TRBJ2-7; 7 positions match TRBD2. The CDR3 is 15 amino acids. V lost 4 bases to trimming and J lost 0 bases; unmatched junction nucleotides: 7. CDR1 SGHRS and CDR2 YFSETQ come from the germline V gene. CDR3: CASSEGAGISYEQYF. CDR3 bases: TGCGCCAGCAGCGAAGGAGCGGGGATCTCCTACGAGCAGTACTTC.

This clonotype has a count of ten or more. The chain couples TRBV7-8 to TRBJ2-3; 7 bases agree with TRBD2. The CDR3 runs 15 residues. Germline CDR1 SGHVS, CDR2 FQNEAQ. Trimming cost V 1 base and J 2 bases; bases outside gene matches: 3. CDR3 DNA sequence: TGTGCCAGCAGCTTAGTGGGGGGGGACACAGATACGCAGTATTTT. It codes for CASSLVGGDTDTQYF.

This clonotype was recorded many times. V is TRBV5-1 and J is TRBJ2-1; D possibly corresponds to TRBD2 (6 bases). Germline V lookup: CDR1 SGHRS, CDR2 YFSETQ. V lost 1 base and J 4 bases, leaving 18 bases between the germline ends. The CDR3 sequence is 17 residues long. CDR3 sequence reads: CASSLTIRGSSYNEQFF. CDR3 DNA sequence: TGCGCCAGCAGCTTGACCATCCGGGGGAGCTCATACAATGAGCAGTTCTTC.

The CDR3 DNA sequence: TGCAGTGCATTTAACGAGGGGATGAACACTGAAGCTTTCTTT. Its translation is CSAFNEGMNTEAFF. The V gene is TRBV20-1, the J gene TRBJ1-1; weak D call: TRBD1 (5 bases). The germline V and J ends were trimmed by 6 bases and 0 bases, with 14 bases remaining between them. The germline CDR1 and CDR2 sequences are DFQATT and SNEGSKA (reference sequence). The CDR3 has 14 residues.

This clonotype was recorded a few times. V gene TRBV7-6 combines with J gene TRBJ2-2; no clear D gene. Between the trimmed V and J ends, which lost 1 base and 0 bases, there was a span of 6 bases. The germline V gene encodes CDR1 SGHVS and CDR2 FNYEAQ. The CDR3 is 15 residues long. For the CDR3, the DNA is TGTGCCAGCAGCTTAGTAGGAACGAACACCGGGGAGCTGTTTTTT. It specifies CASSLVGTNTGELFF.

V and J are TRBV20-1 and TRBJ2-5; possible D gene TRBD1, 5 bases. Between the trimmed V and J ends, which lost 6 bases and 3 bases, there was a span of 17 bases. The CDR3 contains 14 residues. Germline CDR1 and CDR2: DFQATT and SNEGSKA (reference sequence). The CDR3 DNA follows: TGCAGTGCGCCCCGAAGAGCAGGGAAAGAGACCCAGTACTTC. Amino acids: CSAPRRAGKETQYF.

This clonotype was seen more than once but under ten times. The rearrangement uses TRBV12-3 or TRBV12-4 and TRBJ2-5, with 11 bases fitting TRBD2. The CDR3 spans 14 residues. The V and J ends lost 3 bases and 9 bases, in that order; junction bases with no gene match: 6. CDR3 residues: CASSLGSGGVPQYF. CDR3 DNA sequence: TGTGCCAGCAGTTTGGGTAGCGGGGGGGTACCCCAGTACTTC.

This sequence joins TRBV15 and TRBJ2-1; 7 bases agree with TRBD1. Germline lookup yields CDR1 LNHNV and CDR2 YYDKDF (reference sequence). This CDR3 has 15 amino acids. After removal of 5 bases from V and 3 bases from J, the junction contained 7 bases not matched to a gene. The CDR3 sequence: CATSARDRDYNEQFF. The DNA of the CDR3 is TGTGCCACCAGCGCGAGGGACAGAGACTACAATGAGCAGTTCTTC.